This T cell receptor beta chain derives from a study of T cells in Graves' hyperthyroidism and ophthalmopathy. There are many counts of this clonotype. V lost 4 bases to trimming and J lost 9 bases, with 19 bases between them. The CDR3 length is 14 residues. The V gene's germline CDR1 is KGHSH and CDR2 LQKENI. Amplified TCR beta CDR3 regions came from RNA transcripts. HTBI primers were the set used in a first-round RT-PCR of the TCR CDR3. TCRdb ran MiXCR on the multiplex PCR reads and lists one entry per CDR3 protein. The table lists approximately 420,000 distinct CDR3 sequences, more than 12% of them singletons.

This clonotype was sampled from a woman in her twenties or thirties with Graves' hyperthyroidism. The chain uses TRBV18 and TRBJ2-7, with D perhaps given as TRBD1 or TRBD2 (5 bases each). Sequenced material: blood. The CDR3, as DNA: TGTGCCAGCTCACTCGGGGCTGAGGGAAGGGTGCAGTACTTC. Translating gives CASSLGAEGRVQYF.